What follows is one TCR beta chain and its context. The antigen is undetermined. The sample is drawn from a study of cytomegalovirus exposure and HLA in healthy donors. Germline CDR1 is LGHNA and CDR2 is YSLEER. V gave up 0 bases and J gave up 0 bases, with 9 bases separating them. This CDR3 has 16 residues. Overall study results and limits: Some V segments, including TRBV6-2 and TRBV6-3, were excluded as indistinguishable. A missense variant in DCLRE1C was later tied to TCR beta V- and J-gene trimming. Roughly uniform depth of sequencing across donors was assumed in presence/absence analyses.

The PCR ran on 60 Vbeta and 13 Jbeta primers. Authors' processing steps: Later, an analysis found about 77 million unique TCR beta chains, and 10 million to 11 million of these were shared. Sequencing used immunoSEQ multiplex PCR; TCRdb keeps in-frame clones, though not all of them. That table is the source of V, J and clone size, and D and trimming were worked out from the DNA. Among fewer than 200,000 clones listed, 60% to 80% were seen once. The sequence was obtained from a woman aged 40-49 years in good health and CMV-seropositive. Material: PBMCs. This chain connects TRBV4-3 to TRBJ2-1, with a tentative D call TRBD2 (6 bases). The CDR3 loop reads CASSQEKGGSYNEQFF. CDR3 bases: TGCGCCAGCAGCCAAGAAAAGGGAGGCTCCTACAATGAGCAGTTCTTC.